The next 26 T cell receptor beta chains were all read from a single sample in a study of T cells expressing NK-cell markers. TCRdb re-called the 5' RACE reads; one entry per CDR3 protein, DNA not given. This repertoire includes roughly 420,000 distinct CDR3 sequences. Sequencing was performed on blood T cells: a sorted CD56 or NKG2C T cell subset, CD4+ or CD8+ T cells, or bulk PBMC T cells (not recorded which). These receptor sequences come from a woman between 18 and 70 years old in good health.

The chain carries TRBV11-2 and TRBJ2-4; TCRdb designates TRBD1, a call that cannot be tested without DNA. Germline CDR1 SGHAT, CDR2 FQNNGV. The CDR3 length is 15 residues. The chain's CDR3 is CASNNRDMAKNIQYF.

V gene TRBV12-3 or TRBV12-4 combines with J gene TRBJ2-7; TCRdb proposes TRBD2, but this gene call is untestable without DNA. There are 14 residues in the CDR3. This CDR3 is CASSLGGRIYEQYF.

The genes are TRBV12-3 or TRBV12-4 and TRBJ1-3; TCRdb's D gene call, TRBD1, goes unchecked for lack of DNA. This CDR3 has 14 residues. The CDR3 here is CASSHRDSGNTIYF.

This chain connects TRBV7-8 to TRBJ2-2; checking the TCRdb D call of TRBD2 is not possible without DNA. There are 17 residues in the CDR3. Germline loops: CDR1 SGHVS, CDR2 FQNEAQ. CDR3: CASSLRLDAGGTGELFF.

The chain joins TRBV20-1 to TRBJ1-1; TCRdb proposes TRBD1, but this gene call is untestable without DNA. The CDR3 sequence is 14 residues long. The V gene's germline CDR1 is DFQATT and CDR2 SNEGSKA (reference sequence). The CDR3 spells CSARNPQGSTEAFF.

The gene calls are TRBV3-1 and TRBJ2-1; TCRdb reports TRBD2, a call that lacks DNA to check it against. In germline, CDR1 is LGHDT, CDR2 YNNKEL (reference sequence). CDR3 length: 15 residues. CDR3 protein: CASREAGGPYNEQFF.

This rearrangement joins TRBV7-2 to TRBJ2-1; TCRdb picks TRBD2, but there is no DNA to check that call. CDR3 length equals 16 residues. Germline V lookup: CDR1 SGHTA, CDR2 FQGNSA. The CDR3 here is CASKRLSGGSHNEQFF.

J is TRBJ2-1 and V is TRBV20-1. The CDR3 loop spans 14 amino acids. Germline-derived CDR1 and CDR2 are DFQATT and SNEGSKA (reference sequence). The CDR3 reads CSVNYVPSYNEQFF.

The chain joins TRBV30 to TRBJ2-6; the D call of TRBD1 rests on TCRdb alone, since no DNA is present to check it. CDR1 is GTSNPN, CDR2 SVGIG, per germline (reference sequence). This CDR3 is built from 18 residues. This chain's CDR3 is CAWSVEATGAWGANVLTF. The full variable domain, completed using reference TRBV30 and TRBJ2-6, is SQTIHQWPATLVQPVGSPLSLECTVEGTSNPNLYWYRQAAGRGLQLLFYSVGIGQISSEVPQNLSASRPQDRQFILSSKKLLLSDSGFYLCAWSVEATGAWGANVLTFGAGSRLTVL.

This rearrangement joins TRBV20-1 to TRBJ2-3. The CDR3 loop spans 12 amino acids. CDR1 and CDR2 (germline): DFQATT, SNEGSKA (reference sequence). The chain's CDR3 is CSASKGTDTQYF.

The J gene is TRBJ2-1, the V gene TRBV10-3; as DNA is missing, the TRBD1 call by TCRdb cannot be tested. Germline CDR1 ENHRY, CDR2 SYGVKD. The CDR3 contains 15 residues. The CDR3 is CAISEAPSRGNEQFF.

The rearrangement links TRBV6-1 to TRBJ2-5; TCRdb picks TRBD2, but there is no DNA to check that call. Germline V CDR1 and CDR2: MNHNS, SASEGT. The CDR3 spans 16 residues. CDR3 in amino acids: CASSAPGLGGKETQYF.

The CDR3 region is CASSQRGYQETQYF. This chain links TRBV13 with TRBJ2-5. Germline values: CDR1 PRHDT, CDR2 FYEKMQ (reference sequence). This CDR3 is built from 14 residues.

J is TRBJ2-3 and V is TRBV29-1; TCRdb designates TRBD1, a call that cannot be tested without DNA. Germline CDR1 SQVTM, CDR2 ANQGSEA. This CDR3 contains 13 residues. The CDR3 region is CSVRQGRADTQYF.

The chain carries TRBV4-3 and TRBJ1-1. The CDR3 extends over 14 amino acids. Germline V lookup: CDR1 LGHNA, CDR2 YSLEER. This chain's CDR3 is CASSQGRTNTEAFF.

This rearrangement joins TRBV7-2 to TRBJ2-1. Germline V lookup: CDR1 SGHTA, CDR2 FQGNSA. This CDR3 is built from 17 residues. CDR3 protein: CASSLAFEGSSYNEQFF.

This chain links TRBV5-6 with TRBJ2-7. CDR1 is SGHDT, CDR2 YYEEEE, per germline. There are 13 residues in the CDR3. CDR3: CASSLAYLEEQYF.

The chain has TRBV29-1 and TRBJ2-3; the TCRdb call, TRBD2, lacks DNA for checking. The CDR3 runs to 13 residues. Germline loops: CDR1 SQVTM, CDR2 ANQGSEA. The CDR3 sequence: CSVDVSGGDTQYF.

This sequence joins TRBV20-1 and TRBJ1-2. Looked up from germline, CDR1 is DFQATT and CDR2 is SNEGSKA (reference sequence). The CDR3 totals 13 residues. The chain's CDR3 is CSARKTALYGYTF.

The CDR3 here is CASSQPGQPQHF. V is TRBV3-1 and J is TRBJ1-5; without DNA, the TCRdb call of TRBD1 cannot be checked. The CDR3 is made up of 12 amino acids. Looked up from germline, CDR1 is LGHDT and CDR2 is YNNKEL (reference sequence).

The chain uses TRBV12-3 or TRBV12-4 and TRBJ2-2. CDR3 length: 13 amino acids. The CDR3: CASRQADTGELFF.

CDR3 residues: CASRTGLIETQYF. V and J are TRBV12-3 or TRBV12-4 and TRBJ2-5; lacking DNA, the TRBD1 call made by TCRdb goes unchecked. The CDR3 sequence is 13 residues long.

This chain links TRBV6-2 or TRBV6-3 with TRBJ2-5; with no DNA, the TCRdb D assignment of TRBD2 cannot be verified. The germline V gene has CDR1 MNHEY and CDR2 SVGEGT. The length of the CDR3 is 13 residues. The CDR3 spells CASTSGIVETQYF.

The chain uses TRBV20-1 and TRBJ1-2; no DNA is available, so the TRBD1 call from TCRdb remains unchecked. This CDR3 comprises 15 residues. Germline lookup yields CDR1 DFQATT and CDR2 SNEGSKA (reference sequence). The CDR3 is CSAITGTGYSDGYTF.

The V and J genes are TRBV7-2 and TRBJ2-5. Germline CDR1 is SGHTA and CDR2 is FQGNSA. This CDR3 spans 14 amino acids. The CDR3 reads CASSLSGSGETQYF.

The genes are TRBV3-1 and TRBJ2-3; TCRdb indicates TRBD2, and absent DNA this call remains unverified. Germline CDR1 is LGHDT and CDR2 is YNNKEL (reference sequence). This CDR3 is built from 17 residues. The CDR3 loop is CASSQEEGLAGVHTQYF.